These 19 T cell receptor beta chains were sequenced from one sample in a study of regulatory T cells in long-lasting Graves disease. Arm-PCR with iRepertoire HTBI primers amplified the CDR3 regions for these TCR beta libraries. TCRdb reprocessed the multiplex PCR reads via MiXCR and lists one record per CDR3 protein. The top ten hold approximately 28% of the sample, which has approximately 440,000 distinct CDR3 sequences, about 25% seen once. The time point was: persistent/refractory GD, antithyroid drugs over 5 years with positive TRAb. Extracted RNA from PBMCs served as the source of the TCR library. The sequences come from peripheral blood mononuclear cells (PBMCs), collected when the disease was refractory, from a patient treated with antithyroid drugs. These receptors were collected from a female donor with Graves disease.

This chain links TRBV24-1 with TRBJ2-2, with D perhaps TRBD2 (5 bases). The V and J ends lost 4 bases and 8 bases respectively, with 22 bases between them. CDR1 and CDR2 from the germline V gene are KGHDR and SFDVKD. This CDR3 spans 17 amino acids. The CDR3 region has the DNA TGTGCCACCAGTGACCCCGGGGTCGGTTCCCCAAGGGGGGAGCTGTTTTTT. The encoded protein is CATSDPGVGSPRGELFF.

This clonotype was found a few times. The chain combines TRBV7-9 with TRBJ1-2, with 9 bases that match TRBD1. Trimming cost V 5 bases and J 0 bases; bases outside gene matches: 10. This CDR3 comprises 17 residues. CDR1 SEHNR and CDR2 FQNEAQ come from the germline V gene (reference sequence). The CDR3 DNA reads as TGTGCCAGCAGCCCGGGGACAGGGTTTCTAACTAACTATGGCTACACCTTC. Residues: CASSPGTGFLTNYGYTF. Full variable domain (outside the CDR3, taken from reference TRBV7-9 and TRBJ1-2): DTGVSQNPRHKITKRGQNVTFRCDPISEHNRLYWYRQTLGQGPEFLTYFQNEAQLEKSRLLSDRFSAERPKGSFSTLEIQRTEQGDSAMYLCASSPGTGFLTNYGYTFGSGTRLTVV.

This chain joins TRBV29-1 and TRBJ2-7, with TRBD2 as a possible D gene (7 bases). CDR3 length equals 13 residues. V lost 6 bases and J lost 1, with 13 bases in between. CDR1 is SQVTM and CDR2 is ANQGSEA in the germline V gene. The CDR3 region is CSVGGHTSYEQYF. CDR3 nucleotides: TGCAGCGTGGGGGGGCACACGTCCTACGAGCAGTACTTC.

In its sample, this clonotype was seen many times. Here the CDR3 reads CASRSGLQGETQYF. The CDR3 DNA reads as TGTGCCAGCAGGTCTGGTTTACAGGGGGAGACCCAGTACTTC. The gene calls are TRBV6-1 and TRBJ2-5; TRBD1 aligns across 7 bases. With 6 bases clipped from V and 5 bases from J, the junction kept 9 bases outside the gene matches. The CDR3 runs to 14 residues. Germline values: CDR1 MNHNS, CDR2 SASEGT.

This chain connects TRBV4-3 to TRBJ1-1, with TRBD1 identical over 8 bases. Germline V CDR1 and CDR2: LGHNA, YSLEER. The V gene end was trimmed by 3 bases and the J gene end by 1 base; junction bases not matched to a gene: 4. This CDR3 is 15 amino acids long. The CDR3: CASSHQDRANTEAFF. CDR3 sequence (DNA): TGCGCCAGCAGCCACCAGGACAGGGCGAACACTGAAGCTTTCTTT.

As concerns this clonotype: Compared with germline, one end of the junction differs, possibly owing to a read error. The chain employs TRBV7-2 and TRBJ2-7; 7 bases fit TRBD2. The CDR3 sequence is 13 residues long. Germline CDR1 reads SGHTA; CDR2 reads FQGNSA. CDR3 residues: CASSAASGYEQCF. CDR3 DNA sequence: TGTGCCAGCAGCGCGGCTAGCGGCTACGAGCAGTGCTTC.

This clonotype has a count of ten or more. J is TRBJ2-5 and V is TRBV20-1; 8 bases are shared with TRBD2. In germline, CDR1 is DFQATT, CDR2 SNEGSKA (reference sequence). Trimming at V came to 8 bases and at J to 0 bases, leaving 5 bases not matched to a gene. The CDR3 runs to 13 residues. CDR3 residues: CSLIAGYQETQYF. In DNA, the CDR3 is TGCAGTTTGATAGCGGGATACCAAGAGACCCAGTACTTC.

This clonotype was observed many times. V and J are TRBV2 and TRBJ2-7; TRBD2 might be the D (6 bases). Per germline, CDR1 SNHLY and CDR2 FYNNEI. Trimming removed 4 bases at V and 2 bases at J, with 12 bases between. The CDR3 runs to 14 residues. DNA for the CDR3: TGTGCCAGCAGTGGAGAGCGGGCGGCCTACGAGCAGTACTTC. Protein sequence: CASSGERAAYEQYF.

A few counts support this clonotype. The rearrangement uses TRBV7-6 and TRBJ2-7; 7 nucleotides match TRBD2. Trimming took 2 bases from V and 5 from J; bases not matched to a gene: 9. Germline V gives CDR1 SGHVS, CDR2 FNYEAQ. The CDR3 runs to 15 residues. The CDR3 DNA is TGTGCCAGCAGCTTAACGCCGTCAACTAGCGACGAGCAGTACTTC. Translating it yields CASSLTPSTSDEQYF. The full variable domain, rest sourced from reference TRBV7-6 and TRBJ2-7, is GAGVSQSPRYKVTKRGQDVALRCDPISGHVSLYWYRQALGQGPEFLTYFNYEAQQDKSGLPNDRFSAERPEGSISTLTIQRTEQRDSAMYRCASSLTPSTSDEQYFGPGTRLTVT.

This clonotype is a singleton in its sample. The chain employs TRBV2 and TRBJ2-1; 10 bases are shared with TRBD2. The CDR3 runs to 14 residues. V lost 4 bases and J lost 7; bases outside the gene matches: 4. The germline V gene has CDR1 SNHLY and CDR2 FYNNEI. The CDR3, as DNA: TGTGCCAGCAGTGGGGCTAGCGGGAGTAATGAGCAGTTCTTC. This sequence encodes CASSGASGSNEQFF.

The gene calls are TRBV18 and TRBJ2-5; 11 bases align to TRBD2. CDR3 length equals 15 residues. The trim removed 0 bases at V and 5 bases at J, leaving 2 bases unmatched. CDR1 and CDR2 (germline): KGHSH, LQKENI. Here the CDR3 reads CASSPPTSGEETQYF. CDR3 DNA: TGTGCCAGCTCACCACCGACTAGCGGGGAGGAGACCCAGTACTTC.

This clonotype has a count of ten or more. CDR3 loop: CASSLGRVVVKLFF. CDR3 sequence (DNA): TGTGCCAGCAGTTTGGGCAGGGTTGTAGTAAAACTGTTTTTT. The chain uses TRBV28 and TRBJ1-4; TRBD1 is a possible D gene (5 bases). The germline gives CDR1 MDHEN, CDR2 SYDVKM. Between the trimmed V and J ends, which lost 3 bases and 10 bases, there was a span of 15 bases. The CDR3 loop spans 14 amino acids.

V and J are TRBV18 and TRBJ2-5; no reliable D call. Germline V lookup: CDR1 KGHSH, CDR2 LQKENI. Trimming left V 6 bases short and J 5 bases short, with 10 bases between. This CDR3 is 12 amino acids long. CDR3 sequence: CASSPAGETQYF. The CDR3 DNA reads TGTGCCAGCTCGCCCGCCGGGGAGACCCAGTACTTC.

This clonotype has only a few counts. This chain links TRBV19 with TRBJ1-1; TRBD1 might be the D (6 bases). Germline V gene data show CDR1 as LNHDA and CDR2 as SQIVND (reference sequence). The CDR3 contains 14 residues. V lost 4 bases to trimming and J lost 2 bases, with 11 bases between them. This CDR3 reads CASSKDRLNTEAFF. DNA of the CDR3: TGTGCCAGTAGTAAGGACAGACTCAACACTGAAGCTTTCTTT.

This clonotype occurred many times. The chain uses TRBV24-1 and TRBJ2-7, with 9 nucleotides matching TRBD2. In germline, CDR1 is KGHDR, CDR2 SFDVKD. Trimming at V came to 9 bases and at J to 1 base, leaving 3 bases not matched to a gene. The CDR3 consists of 13 residues. The CDR3 coding sequence is TGTGCCACCGCTAGCGGGGAATCCTACGAGCAGTACTTC. Residues: CATASGESYEQYF.

This clonotype came up many times. V usage is TRBV28 and J usage is TRBJ2-7; 9 bases are shared with TRBD1. CDR3 length: 12 amino acids. V dropped 8 bases and J dropped 4; count of bases not matched to a gene: 3. The germline gives CDR1 MDHEN, CDR2 SYDVKM. The CDR3 DNA is TGTGCCAGCGGGACAGGGCAATACGAGCAGTACTTC. This encodes CASGTGQYEQYF.

The J gene is TRBJ1-5, the V gene TRBV6-2 or TRBV6-3; the D gene is possibly TRBD1 (6 bases). Trimming stripped 4 bases from V and 9 bases from J, with 10 bases between. The CDR3 runs to 12 residues. The germline V gene encodes CDR1 MNHEY and CDR2 SVGEGT. The CDR3 bases are TGTGCCAGCAGTTCAGGGGTACGGCCCCAGCATTTT. Translated: CASSSGVRPQHF.

At least ten counts were recorded for this clonotype. The rearrangement links TRBV12-3 or TRBV12-4 to TRBJ1-1; TRBD1 might be the D (5 bases). Trimming stripped 5 bases from V and 1 base from J, with 11 bases between. This CDR3 comprises 14 residues. The CDR3, as DNA: TGTGCCAGCAGTCCCCCAGGGAAGAACACTGAAGCTTTCTTT. Protein sequence: CASSPPGKNTEAFF.

V is TRBV7-2 and J is TRBJ1-5; no clear D gene. Trimming shortened V by 3 bases and J by 0 bases, and 18 bases separated the two germline ends. From germline, CDR1 is SGHTA and CDR2 FQGNSA. CDR3 length equals 18 residues. CDR3: CASSLGLSRWDSNQPQHF. CDR3 coding DNA: TGTGCCAGCAGCTTGGGCTTATCCAGGTGGGATAGCAATCAGCCCCAGCATTTT.